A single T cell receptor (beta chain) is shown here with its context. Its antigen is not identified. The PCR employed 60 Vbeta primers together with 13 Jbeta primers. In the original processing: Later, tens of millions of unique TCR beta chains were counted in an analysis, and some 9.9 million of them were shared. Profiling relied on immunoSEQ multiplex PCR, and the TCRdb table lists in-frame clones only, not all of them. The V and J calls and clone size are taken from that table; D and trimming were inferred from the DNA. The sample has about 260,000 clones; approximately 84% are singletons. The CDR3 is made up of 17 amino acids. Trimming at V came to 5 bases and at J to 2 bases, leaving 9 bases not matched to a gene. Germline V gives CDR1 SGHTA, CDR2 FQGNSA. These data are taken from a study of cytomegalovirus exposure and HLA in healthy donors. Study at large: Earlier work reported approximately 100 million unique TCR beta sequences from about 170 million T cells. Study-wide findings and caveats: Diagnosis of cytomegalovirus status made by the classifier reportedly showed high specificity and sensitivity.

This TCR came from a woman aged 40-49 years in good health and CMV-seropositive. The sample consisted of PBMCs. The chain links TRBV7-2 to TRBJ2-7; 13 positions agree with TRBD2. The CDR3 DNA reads TGTGCCAGCAGCCCCGGACTAGCGGGAGTGGGGCCCTACGAGCAGTACTTC. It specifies CASSPGLAGVGPYEQYF.